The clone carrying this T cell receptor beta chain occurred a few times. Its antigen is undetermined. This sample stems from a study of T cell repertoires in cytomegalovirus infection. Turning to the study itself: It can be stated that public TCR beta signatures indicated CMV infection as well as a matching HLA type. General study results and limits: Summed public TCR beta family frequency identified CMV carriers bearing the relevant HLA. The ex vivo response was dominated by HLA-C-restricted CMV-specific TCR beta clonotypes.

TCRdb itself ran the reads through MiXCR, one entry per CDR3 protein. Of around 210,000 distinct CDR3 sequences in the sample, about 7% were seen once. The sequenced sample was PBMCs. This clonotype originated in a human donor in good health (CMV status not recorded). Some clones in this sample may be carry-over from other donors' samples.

The CDR3 here is CASSPYGQGAYGYTF. DNA for the CDR3: TGTGCCAGCAGTCCATACGGACAGGGGGCATATGGCTACACCTTC. The V call is TRBV2, the J call TRBJ1-2, with TRBD1 identical over 11 bases. With 5 bases clipped from V and 5 bases from J, the junction kept 7 bases outside the gene matches. CDR3 size: 15 residues. Germline CDR1 and CDR2: SNHLY and FYNNEI.